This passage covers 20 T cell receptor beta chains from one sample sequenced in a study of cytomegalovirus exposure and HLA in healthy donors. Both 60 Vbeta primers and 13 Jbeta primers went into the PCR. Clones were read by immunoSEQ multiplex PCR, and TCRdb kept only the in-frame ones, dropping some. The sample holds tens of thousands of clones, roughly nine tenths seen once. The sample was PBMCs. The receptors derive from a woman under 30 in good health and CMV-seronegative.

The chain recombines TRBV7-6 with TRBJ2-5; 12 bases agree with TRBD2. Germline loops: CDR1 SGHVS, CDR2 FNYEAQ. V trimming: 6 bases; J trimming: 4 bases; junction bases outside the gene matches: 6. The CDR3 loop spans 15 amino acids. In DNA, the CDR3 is TGTGCCAGCAGGCAACTAGCGGGAGGACGAGAGACCCAGTACTTC. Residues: CASRQLAGGRETQYF. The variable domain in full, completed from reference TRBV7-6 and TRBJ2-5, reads GAGVSQSPRYKVTKRGQDVALRCDPISGHVSLYWYRQALGQGPEFLTYFNYEAQQDKSGLPNDRFSAERPEGSISTLTIQRTEQRDSAMYRCASRQLAGGRETQYFGPGTRLLVL.

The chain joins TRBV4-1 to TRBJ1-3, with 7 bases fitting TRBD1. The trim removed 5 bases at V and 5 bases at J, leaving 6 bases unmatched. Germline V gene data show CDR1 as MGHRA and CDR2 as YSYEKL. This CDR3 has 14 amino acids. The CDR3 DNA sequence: TGCGCCAGCAGCTCCCGGGACAGTCGAAACACCATATATTTT. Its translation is CASSSRDSRNTIYF.

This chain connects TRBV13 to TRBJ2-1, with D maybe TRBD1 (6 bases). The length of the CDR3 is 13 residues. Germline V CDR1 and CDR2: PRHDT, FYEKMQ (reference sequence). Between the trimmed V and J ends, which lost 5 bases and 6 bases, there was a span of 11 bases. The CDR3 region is CASSRSGANEQFF. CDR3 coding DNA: TGTGCCAGCAGCAGATCAGGGGCCAATGAGCAGTTCTTC.

CDR3 DNA: TGCAGTGCTGTCATGGAGGGCTACACCTTC. As protein: CSAVMEGYTF. This chain joins TRBV20-1 and TRBJ1-2, with no clear D. The CDR3 contains 10 residues. Germline CDR1 is DFQATT and CDR2 is SNEGSKA (reference sequence). Deletions cut 5 bases from V and 8 bases from J, with 9 bases between.

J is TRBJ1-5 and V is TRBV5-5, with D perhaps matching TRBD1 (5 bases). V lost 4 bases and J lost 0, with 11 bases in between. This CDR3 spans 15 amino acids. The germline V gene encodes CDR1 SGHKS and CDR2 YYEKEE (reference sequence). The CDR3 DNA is TGTGCCAGCAGCATGACAGTTAGTAGCAATCAGCCCCAGCATTTT. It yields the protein CASSMTVSSNQPQHF.

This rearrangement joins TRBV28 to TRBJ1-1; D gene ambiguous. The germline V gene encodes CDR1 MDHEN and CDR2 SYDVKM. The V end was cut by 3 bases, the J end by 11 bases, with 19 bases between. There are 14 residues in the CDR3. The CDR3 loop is CASSFHAKDMRAFF. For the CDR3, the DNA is TGTGCCAGCAGTTTCCATGCAAAGGATATGAGGGCTTTCTTT.

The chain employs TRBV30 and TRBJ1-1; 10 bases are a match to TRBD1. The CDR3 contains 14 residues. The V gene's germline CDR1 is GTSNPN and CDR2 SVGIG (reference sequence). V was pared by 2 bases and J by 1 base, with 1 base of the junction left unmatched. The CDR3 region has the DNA TGTGCCTGGAGTTGGACAGGGGGGAACACTGAAGCTTTCTTT. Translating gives CAWSWTGGNTEAFF.

The DNA for the CDR3 is TGTGCCAGCAGCTTGAAACTAGCGGGAGTAGGAGAGCAGTTCTTC. Its protein product is CASSLKLAGVGEQFF. The chain carries TRBV7-3 and TRBJ2-1, with TRBD2 identical over 11 bases. This CDR3 has 15 residues. Trimming at V came to 3 bases and at J to 10 bases, leaving 8 bases not matched to a gene. In germline, CDR1 is SGHTA, CDR2 FQGTGA.

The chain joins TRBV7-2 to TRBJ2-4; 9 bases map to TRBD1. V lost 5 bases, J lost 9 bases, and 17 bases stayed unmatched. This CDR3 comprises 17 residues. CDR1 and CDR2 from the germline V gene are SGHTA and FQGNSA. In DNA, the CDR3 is TGTGCCAGCAGCCCCAAACTACAGGGGGCGAGGAGGGTCATTCAGTACTTC. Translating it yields CASSPKLQGARRVIQYF.

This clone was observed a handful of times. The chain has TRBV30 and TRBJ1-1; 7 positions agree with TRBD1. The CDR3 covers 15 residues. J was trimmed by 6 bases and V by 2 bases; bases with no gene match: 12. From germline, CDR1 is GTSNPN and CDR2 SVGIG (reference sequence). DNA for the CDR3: TGTGCCTGGAGTACCTCCGCCGGGACAGATCCTGAAGCTTTCTTT. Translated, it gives CAWSTSAGTDPEAFF.

The CDR3 bases are TGTGCCAGCAGCCAAGAAATAAGCGGCCATAAATGGAATGAGCAGTTCTTC. Its translation: CASSQEISGHKWNEQFF. The J gene is TRBJ2-1, the V gene TRBV14, with TRBD2 as a possible D gene (5 bases). Germline values: CDR1 SGHDN, CDR2 FVKESK. This CDR3 is built from 17 residues. The V and J ends lost 0 bases and 7 bases respectively, with 19 bases between them.

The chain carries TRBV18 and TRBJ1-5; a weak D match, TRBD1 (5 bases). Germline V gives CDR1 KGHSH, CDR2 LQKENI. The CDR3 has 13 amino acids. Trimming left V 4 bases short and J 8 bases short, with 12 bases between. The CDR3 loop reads CASSLAAQEPQHF. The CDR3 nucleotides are TGTGCCAGCTCACTGGCGGCACAGGAGCCCCAGCATTTT.

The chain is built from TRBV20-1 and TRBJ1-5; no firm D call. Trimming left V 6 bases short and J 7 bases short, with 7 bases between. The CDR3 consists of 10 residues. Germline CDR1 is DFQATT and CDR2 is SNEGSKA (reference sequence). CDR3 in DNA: TGCAGTGCGGGGAGGCAGCCCCAGCATTTT. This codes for CSAGRQPQHF.

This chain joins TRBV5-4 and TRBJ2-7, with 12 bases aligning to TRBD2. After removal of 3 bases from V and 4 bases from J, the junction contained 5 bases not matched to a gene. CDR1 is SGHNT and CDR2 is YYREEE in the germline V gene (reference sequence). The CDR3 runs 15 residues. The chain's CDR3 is CASSSSGTSGYEQYF. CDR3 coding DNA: TGTGCCAGCAGCTCCTCCGGGACTAGCGGGTACGAGCAGTACTTC.

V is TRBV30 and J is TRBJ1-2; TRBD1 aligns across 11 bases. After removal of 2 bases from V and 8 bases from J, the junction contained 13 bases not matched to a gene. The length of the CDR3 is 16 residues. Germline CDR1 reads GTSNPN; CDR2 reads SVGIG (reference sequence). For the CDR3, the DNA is TGTGCCTGGAGTCTCCCGGGGACAGGGGGAATAATCGGCTACACCTTC. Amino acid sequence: CAWSLPGTGGIIGYTF.

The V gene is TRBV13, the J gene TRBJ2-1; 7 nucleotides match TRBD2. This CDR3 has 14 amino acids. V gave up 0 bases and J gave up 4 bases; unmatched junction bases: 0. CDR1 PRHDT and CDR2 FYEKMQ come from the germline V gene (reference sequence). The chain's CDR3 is CASSLGRGYNEQFF. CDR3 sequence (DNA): TGTGCCAGCAGCTTAGGGCGGGGGTACAATGAGCAGTTCTTC.

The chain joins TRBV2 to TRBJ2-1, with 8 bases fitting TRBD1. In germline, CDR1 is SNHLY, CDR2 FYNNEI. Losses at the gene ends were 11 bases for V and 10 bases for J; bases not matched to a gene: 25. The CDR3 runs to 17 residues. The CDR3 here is CARGQGDGLTQFAEQFF. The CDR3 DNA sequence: TGTGCCCGCGGACAGGGAGACGGCCTTACCCAATTTGCGGAGCAGTTCTTC.

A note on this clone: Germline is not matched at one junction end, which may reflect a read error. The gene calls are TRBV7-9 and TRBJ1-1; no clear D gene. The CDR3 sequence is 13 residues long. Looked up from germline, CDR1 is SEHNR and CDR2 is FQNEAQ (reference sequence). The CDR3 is CSSSLVLHTEAFF. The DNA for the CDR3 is TGTTCCAGCAGCTTAGTTCTCCACACTGAAGCTTTCTTT.

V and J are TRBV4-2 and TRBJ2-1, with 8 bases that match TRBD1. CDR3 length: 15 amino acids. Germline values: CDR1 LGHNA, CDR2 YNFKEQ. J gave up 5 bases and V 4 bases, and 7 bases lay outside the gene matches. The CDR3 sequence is CASSLRTGTDNEQFF. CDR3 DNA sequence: TGTGCCAGCAGCCTTCGGACAGGGACTGACAATGAGCAGTTCTTC.

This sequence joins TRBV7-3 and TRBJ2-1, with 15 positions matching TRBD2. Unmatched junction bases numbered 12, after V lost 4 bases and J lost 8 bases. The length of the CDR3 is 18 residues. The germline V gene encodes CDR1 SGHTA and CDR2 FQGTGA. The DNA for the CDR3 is TGTGCCAGCAGCTCCCGGACTAGCGGGAGGGCCTTAAACCATGAGCAGTTCTTC. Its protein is CASSSRTSGRALNHEQFF.